The rows below give T cell receptor beta chains drawn from one sample of a study of blood T cells in healthy people across ages. One entry per CDR3 protein results from TCRdb running MiXCR on the 5' RACE reads. The data show approximately 400,000 distinct CDR3 sequences, about 55% seen once. Sequencing input: blood. These receptors were obtained from a man aged 55 to 70 in good health. The CDR3 runs from the conserved cysteine through the conserved F or W. The D gene is left open where the match is weak. Rows may omit the clone size; those that give it use once, few, many or a size class.

clone_size	d_call	v_call	j_call	cdr3_aa	cdr3_nt
-	TRBD2	TRBV24-1	TRBJ2-3	CATSSRLAGITDTQYF	TGTGCCACCAGCTCTCGACTAGCGGGAATCACAGATACGCAGTATTTT
-	TRBD2	TRBV11-2	TRBJ2-1	CASSFLREVGEQFF	TGTGCCAGCAGCTTTTTGCGGGAGGTCGGTGAGCAGTTCTTC
-	-	TRBV11-3	TRBJ2-3	CASSQGLNTDTQYF	TGTGCCAGCAGCCAGGGACTCAACACAGATACGCAGTATTTT
-	-	TRBV7-9	TRBJ1-2	CASSAANLYGYTF	TGTGCCAGCAGCGCGGCCAACTTGTATGGCTACACCTTC
-	-	TRBV12-3/TRBV12-4	TRBJ2-5	CASSSRAGQMETQYF	TGTGCCAGCAGTTCCCGGGCAGGGCAGATGGAGACCCAGTACTTC
-	-	TRBV11-2	TRBJ2-3	CASSLLGGMGDADTQYF	TGTGCCAGCAGCTTACTTGGGGGGATGGGGGACGCGGATACGCAGTATTTT
-	TRBD2	TRBV7-9	TRBJ2-7	CASSSRGGGTGSYEQYF	TGTGCCAGCAGCTCCCGGGGGGGAGGGACTGGCTCCTACGAGCAGTACTTC
-	-	TRBV20-1	TRBJ1-1	CSARGRQPNTEAFF	TGCAGTGCTAGAGGGAGACAGCCGAACACTGAAGCTTTCTTT
-	TRBD2	TRBV7-6	TRBJ2-1	CASTSRRGGGSSYNEQFF	TGTGCCAGCACCTCCCGGCGGGGGGGCGGTAGCTCCTACAATGAGCAGTTCTTC
-	-	TRBV7-2	TRBJ2-7	CASRPGFPYEQYF	TGTGCCAGCAGGCCGGGATTCCCCTACGAGCAGTACTTC
-	-	TRBV6-1	TRBJ2-3	CASSLTLSTDTQYF	TGTGCCAGCAGTTTGACACTAAGCACAGATACGCAGTATTTT
few	-	TRBV10-3	TRBJ2-3	CAISGEASTDTQYF	TGTGCCATCAGCGGGGAGGCTAGCACAGATACGCAGTATTTT
-	-	TRBV4-1	TRBJ2-3	CASSQDIITDTQYF	TGCGCCAGCAGCCAAGACATTATCACAGATACGCAGTATTTT
-	TRBD1	TRBV5-1	TRBJ1-1	CASSPPGQGTTEAFF	TGCGCCAGCAGCCCTCCGGGACAGGGGACGACTGAAGCTTTCTTT
-	TRBD1	TRBV7-9	TRBJ2-5	CASSFTGARWETQYF	TGTGCCAGCAGCTTTACAGGGGCGCGATGGGAGACCCAGTACTTC
-	-	TRBV7-9	TRBJ2-1	CASSRLQYGVNEQFF	TGTGCCAGCAGCCGACTGCAGTACGGGGTCAATGAGCAGTTCTTC
few	TRBD2	TRBV7-2	TRBJ2-1	CASSSTPGLVVDEQFF	TGTGCCAGCAGCTCCACTCCGGGACTAGTCGTCGATGAGCAGTTCTTC
-	TRBD1	TRBV6-6	TRBJ2-6	CASSKQGASGANVLTF	TGTGCCAGCAGCAAACAGGGGGCGAGTGGGGCCAACGTCCTGACTTTC
-	TRBD1	TRBV12-3/TRBV12-4	TRBJ2-3	CASSSPDRTGTDTQYF	TGTGCCAGCAGCTCACCGGACAGGACGGGGACAGATACGCAGTATTTT
-	TRBD2	TRBV5-1	TRBJ2-7	CASKWTSGSSYEQYF	TGCGCCAGCAAATGGACTAGCGGGAGCTCCTACGAGCAGTACTTC
-	-	TRBV29-1	TRBJ2-1	CSPWEANEQFF	TGCAGCCCTTGGGAGGCCAATGAGCAGTTCTTC
-	-	TRBV28	TRBJ2-7	CASRGQGQSYEQYF	TGTGCCAGCAGAGGCCAGGGGCAATCCTACGAGCAGTACTTC
-	-	TRBV6-5	TRBJ1-2	CASSVRDRYGYTF	TGTGCCAGCAGTGTCCGGGACCGTTATGGCTACACCTTC
-	TRBD1	TRBV10-3	TRBJ1-1	CAIGDRSSAEAFF	TGTGCCATCGGGGACAGGTCGAGTGCTGAAGCTTTCTTT
-	-	TRBV6-1	TRBJ2-5	CASSEAASQGETQYF	TGTGCCAGCAGTGAAGCGGCTAGTCAAGGGGAGACCCAGTACTTC
once	TRBD1	TRBV11-3	TRBJ1-1	CASSKQGAAEAFF	TGTGCCAGCAGCAAACAGGGGGCTGCTGAAGCTTTCTTT
-	TRBD1	TRBV29-1	TRBJ2-3	CSVGTGGEDTQYF	TGTAGCGTTGGGACAGGGGGTGAGGATACGCAGTATTTT
many	-	TRBV29-1	TRBJ2-3	CSVGDNSADTQYF	TGCAGCGTTGGGGATAATAGCGCAGATACGCAGTATTTT
-	-	TRBV3-1	TRBJ2-5	CASSRGLGEETQYF	TGTGCCAGCAGCCGGGGACTGGGGGAAGAGACCCAGTACTTC